These 4 T cell receptor beta chains came from one sample sequenced in a study of T-cell memory formation after mild COVID-19. TCRdb passed the 5' RACE reads through MiXCR, listing each CDR3 protein once. The sample includes some 150,000 distinct CDR3 sequences, 6% to 7% of them seen just once. The specimen was PBMCs or a T cell subset sorted from them (not recorded which). All receptors come from an adult woman who had mild COVID-19 (a few samples of this study predate the infection). Cell type and time point are not known.

This clonotype was counted a few times. The CDR3 loop is CASSLAYIDLNTEAFF. Written as DNA, the CDR3 is TGTGCCAGCAGCTTAGCGTATATAGACCTGAACACTGAAGCTTTCTTT. This chain joins TRBV7-9 and TRBJ1-1; D uncertain. Per the germline V gene, CDR1 is SEHNR and CDR2 is FQNEAQ (reference sequence). There are 16 residues in the CDR3. V was trimmed by 0 bases and J by 0 bases, leaving 11 bases between them.

This clonotype was seen repeatedly, ten times or more. The CDR3 DNA sequence: TGTGCCAGCAGCGCTTGGGGGCTGCGTACTGAAGCTTTCTTT. Amino acid sequence: CASSAWGLRTEAFF. The chain is built from TRBV7-9 and TRBJ1-1, with D possibly TRBD1 on 6 matching bases. There are 14 residues in the CDR3. V was pared by 5 bases and J by 5 bases, with 15 bases between. Germline V gene sequence: CDR1 SEHNR, CDR2 FQNEAQ (reference sequence).

This clonotype was observed many times. V is TRBV7-2 and J is TRBJ2-1; D may correspond to TRBD1 or TRBD2 (5 bases each). The V gene's germline CDR1 is SGHTA and CDR2 FQGNSA. The V end was cut by 4 bases, the J end by 9 bases, with 10 bases between. This CDR3 is built from 12 residues. This CDR3 reads CASSSGLSEQFF. The CDR3 nucleotides read TGTGCCAGCAGCTCGGGGCTTAGTGAGCAGTTCTTC.

This clonotype was seen only a few times. CDR3 nucleotides: TGTGCCAGCAGCCCCCGCATTGGACAGGGCAGCTCCTACGAGCAGTACTTC. It translates to CASSPRIGQGSSYEQYF. The chain has TRBV3-1 and TRBJ2-7; 8 nucleotides line up with TRBD1. Germline CDR1 reads LGHDT; CDR2 reads YNNKEL (reference sequence). V was pared by 4 bases and J by 0 bases, with 11 bases of the junction left unmatched. The CDR3 length is 17 residues.